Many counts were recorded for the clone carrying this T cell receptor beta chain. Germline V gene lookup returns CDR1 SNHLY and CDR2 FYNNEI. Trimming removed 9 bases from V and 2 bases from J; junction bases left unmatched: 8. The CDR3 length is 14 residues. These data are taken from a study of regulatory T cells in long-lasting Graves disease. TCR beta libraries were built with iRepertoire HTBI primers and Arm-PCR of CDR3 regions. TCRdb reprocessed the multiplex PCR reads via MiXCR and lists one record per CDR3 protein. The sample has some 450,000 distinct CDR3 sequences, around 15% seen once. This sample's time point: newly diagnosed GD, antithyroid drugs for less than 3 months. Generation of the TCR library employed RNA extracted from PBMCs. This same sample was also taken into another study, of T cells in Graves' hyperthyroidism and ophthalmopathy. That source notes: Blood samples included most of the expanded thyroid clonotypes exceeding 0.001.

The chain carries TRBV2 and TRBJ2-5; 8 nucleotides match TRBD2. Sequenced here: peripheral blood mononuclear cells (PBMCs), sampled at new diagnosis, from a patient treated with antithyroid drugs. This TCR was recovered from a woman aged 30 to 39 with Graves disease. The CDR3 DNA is TGTGCCAGTCAGAACCGGGAGGGACAAGAGACCCAGTACTTC. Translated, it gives CASQNREGQETQYF. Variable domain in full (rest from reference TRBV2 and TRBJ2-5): EPEVTQTPSHQVTQMGQEVILRCVPISNHLYFYWYRQILGQKVEFLVSFYNNEISEKSEIFDDQFSVERPDGSNFTLKIRSTKLEDSAMYFCASQNREGQETQYFGPGTRLLVL.